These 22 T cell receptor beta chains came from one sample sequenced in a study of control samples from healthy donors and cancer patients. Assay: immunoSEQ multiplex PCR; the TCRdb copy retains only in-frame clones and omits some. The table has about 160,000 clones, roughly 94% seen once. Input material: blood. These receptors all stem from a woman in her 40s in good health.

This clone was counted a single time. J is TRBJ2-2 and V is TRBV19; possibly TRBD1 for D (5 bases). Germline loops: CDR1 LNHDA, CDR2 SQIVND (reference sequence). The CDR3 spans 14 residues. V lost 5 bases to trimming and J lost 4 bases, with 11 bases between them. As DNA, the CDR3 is TGTGCCAGTAGTCCCAGGGTCCCCACCGGGGAGCTGTTTTTT. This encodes CASSPRVPTGELFF. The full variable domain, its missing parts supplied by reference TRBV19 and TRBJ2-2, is DGGITQSPKYLFRKEGQNVTLSCEQNLNHDAMYWYRQDPGQGLRLIYYSQIVNDFQKGDIAEGYSVSREKKESFPLTVTSAQKNPTAFYLCASSPRVPTGELFFGEGSRLTVL.

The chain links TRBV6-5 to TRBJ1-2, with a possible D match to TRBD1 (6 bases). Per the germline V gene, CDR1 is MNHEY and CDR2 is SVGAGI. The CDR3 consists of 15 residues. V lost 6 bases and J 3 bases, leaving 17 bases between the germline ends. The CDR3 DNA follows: TGTGCCAGCAGACGACTACAGGGTGGCGACTATGGCTACACCTTC. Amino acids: CASRRLQGGDYGYTF.

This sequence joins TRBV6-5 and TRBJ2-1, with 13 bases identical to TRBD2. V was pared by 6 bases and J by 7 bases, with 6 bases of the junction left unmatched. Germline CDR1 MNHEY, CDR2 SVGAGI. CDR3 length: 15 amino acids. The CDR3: CASSPLAGGLNEQFF. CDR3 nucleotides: TGTGCCAGCAGCCCACTAGCGGGGGGGCTTAATGAGCAGTTCTTC.

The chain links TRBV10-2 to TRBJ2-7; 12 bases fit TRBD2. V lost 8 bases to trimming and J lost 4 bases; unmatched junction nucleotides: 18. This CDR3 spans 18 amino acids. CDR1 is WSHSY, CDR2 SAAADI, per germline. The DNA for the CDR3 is TGCGCCAGCCAGGGGGGACTAGCGGGTACCCACCCCTTTTACGAGCAGTACTTC. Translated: CASQGGLAGTHPFYEQYF.

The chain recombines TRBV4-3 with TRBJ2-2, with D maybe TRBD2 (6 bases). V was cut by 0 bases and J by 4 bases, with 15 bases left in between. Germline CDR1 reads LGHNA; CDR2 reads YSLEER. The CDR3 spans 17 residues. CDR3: CASSQDPGGASTGELFF. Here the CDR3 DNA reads TGCGCCAGCAGCCAAGACCCCGGAGGGGCTTCCACCGGGGAGCTGTTTTTT.

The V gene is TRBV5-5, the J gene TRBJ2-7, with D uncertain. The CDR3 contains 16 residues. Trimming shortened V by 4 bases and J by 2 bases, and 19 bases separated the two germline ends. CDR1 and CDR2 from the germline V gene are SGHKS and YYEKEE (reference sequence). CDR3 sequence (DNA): TGTGCCAGCAGCCCTGCCCGCCCAGACGCGGCCTACGAGCAGTACTTC. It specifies CASSPARPDAAYEQYF.

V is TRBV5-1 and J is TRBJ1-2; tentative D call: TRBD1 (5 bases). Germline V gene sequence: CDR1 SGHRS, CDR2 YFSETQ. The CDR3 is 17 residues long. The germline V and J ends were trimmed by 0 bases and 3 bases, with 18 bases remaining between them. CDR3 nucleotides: TGCGCCAGCAGCTTGGAGGGGTCCAGGGAAACTGACTATGGCTACACCTTC. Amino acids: CASSLEGSRETDYGYTF.

The DNA for the CDR3 is TGTGCCAGTAGTATCAGCCGGATATATAATTCACCCCTCCACTTT. It yields the protein CASSISRIYNSPLHF. The chain uses TRBV19 and TRBJ1-6; D is uncertain. This CDR3 has 15 residues. Germline V lookup: CDR1 LNHDA, CDR2 SQIVND (reference sequence). The V end lost 3 bases, the J end lost 4 bases, and 10 bases lay between the germline ends. The whole variable domain, remainder taken from reference TRBV19 and TRBJ1-6, is DGGITQSPKYLFRKEGQNVTLSCEQNLNHDAMYWYRQDPGQGLRLIYYSQIVNDFQKGDIAEGYSVSREKKESFPLTVTSAQKNPTAFYLCASSISRIYNSPLHFGNGTRLTVT.

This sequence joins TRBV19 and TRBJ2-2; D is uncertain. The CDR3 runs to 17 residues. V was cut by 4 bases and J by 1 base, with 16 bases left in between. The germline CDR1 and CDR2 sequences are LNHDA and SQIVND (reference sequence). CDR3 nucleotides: TGTGCCAGTAGTAAACAATCCAGGTTACGGAACACCGGGGAGCTGTTTTTT. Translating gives CASSKQSRLRNTGELFF.

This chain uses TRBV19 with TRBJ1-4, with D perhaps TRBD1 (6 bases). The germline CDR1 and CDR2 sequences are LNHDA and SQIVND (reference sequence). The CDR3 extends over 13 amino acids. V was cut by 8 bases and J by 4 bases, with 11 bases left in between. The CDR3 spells CASGRGVNEKLFF. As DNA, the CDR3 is TGTGCCAGTGGCAGGGGAGTTAATGAAAAACTGTTTTTT.

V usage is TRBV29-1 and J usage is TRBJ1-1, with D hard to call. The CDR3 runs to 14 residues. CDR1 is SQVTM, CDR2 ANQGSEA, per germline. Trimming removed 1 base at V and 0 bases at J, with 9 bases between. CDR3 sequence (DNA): TGCAGCGTTGAAGTGGCACCCTTGAACACTGAAGCTTTCTTT. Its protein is CSVEVAPLNTEAFF.

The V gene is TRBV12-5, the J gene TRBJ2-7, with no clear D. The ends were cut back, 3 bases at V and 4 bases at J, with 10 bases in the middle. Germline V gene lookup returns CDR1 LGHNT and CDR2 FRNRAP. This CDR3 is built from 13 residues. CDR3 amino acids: CASGLGPLYEQYF. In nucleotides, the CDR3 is TGTGCTAGTGGTTTAGGGCCGCTTTACGAGCAGTACTTC.

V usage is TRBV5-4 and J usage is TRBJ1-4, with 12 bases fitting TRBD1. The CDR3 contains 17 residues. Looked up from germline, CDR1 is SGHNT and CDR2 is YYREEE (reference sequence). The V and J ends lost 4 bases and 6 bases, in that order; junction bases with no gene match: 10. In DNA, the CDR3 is TGTGCCAGCAGCCCCGGGACAGGGGGCCGAGGGTATGAAAAACTGTTTTTT. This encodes CASSPGTGGRGYEKLFF. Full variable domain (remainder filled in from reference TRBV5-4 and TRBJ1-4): ETGVTQSPTHLIKTRGQQVTLRCSSQSGHNTVSWYQQALGQGPQFIFQYYREEENGRGNFPPRFSGLQFPNYSSELNVNALELDDSALYLCASSPGTGGRGYEKLFFGSGTQLSVL.

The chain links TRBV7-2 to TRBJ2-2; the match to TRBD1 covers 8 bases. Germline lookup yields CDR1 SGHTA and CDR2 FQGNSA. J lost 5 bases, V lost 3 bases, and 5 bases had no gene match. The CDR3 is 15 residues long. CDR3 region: CASSLRTGWTGELFF. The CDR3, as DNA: TGTGCCAGCAGCTTGAGGACAGGGTGGACCGGGGAGCTGTTTTTT.

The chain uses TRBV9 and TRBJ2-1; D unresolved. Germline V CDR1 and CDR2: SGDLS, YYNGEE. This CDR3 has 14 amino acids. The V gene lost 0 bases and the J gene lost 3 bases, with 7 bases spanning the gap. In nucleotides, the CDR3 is TGTGCCAGCAGCGTAGAATCAATCTACAATGAGCAGTTCTTC. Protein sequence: CASSVESIYNEQFF.

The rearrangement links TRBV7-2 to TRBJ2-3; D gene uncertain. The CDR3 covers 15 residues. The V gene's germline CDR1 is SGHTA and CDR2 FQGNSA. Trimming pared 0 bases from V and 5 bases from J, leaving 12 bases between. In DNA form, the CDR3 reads TGTGCCAGCAGCTTAGCGAACAGCCGCGGAGATACGCAGTATTTT. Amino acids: CASSLANSRGDTQYF.

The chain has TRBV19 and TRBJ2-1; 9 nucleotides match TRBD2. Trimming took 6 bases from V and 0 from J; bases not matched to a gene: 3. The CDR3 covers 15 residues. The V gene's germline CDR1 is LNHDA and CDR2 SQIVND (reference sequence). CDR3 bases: TGTGCCAGTAGCAATAGCGGGAGCTCCTACAATGAGCAGTTCTTC. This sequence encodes CASSNSGSSYNEQFF.

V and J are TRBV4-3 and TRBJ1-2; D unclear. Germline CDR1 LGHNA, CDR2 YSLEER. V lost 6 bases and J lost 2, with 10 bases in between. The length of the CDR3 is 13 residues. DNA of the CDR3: TGCGCCAGCAGTCCAGATCGCAACTATGGCTACACCTTC. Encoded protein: CASSPDRNYGYTF.

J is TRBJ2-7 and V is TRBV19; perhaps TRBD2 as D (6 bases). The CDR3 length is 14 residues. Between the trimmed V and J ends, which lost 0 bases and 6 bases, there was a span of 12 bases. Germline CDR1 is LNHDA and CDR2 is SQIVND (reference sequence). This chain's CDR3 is CASSIEEGGSEQYF. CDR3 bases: TGTGCCAGTAGTATAGAGGAAGGAGGGTCCGAGCAGTACTTC.

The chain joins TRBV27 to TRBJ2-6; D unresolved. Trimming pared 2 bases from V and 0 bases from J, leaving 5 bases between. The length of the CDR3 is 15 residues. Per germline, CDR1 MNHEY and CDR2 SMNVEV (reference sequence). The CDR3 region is CASSLEASGANVLTF. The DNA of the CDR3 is TGTGCCAGCAGTTTAGAAGCCTCTGGGGCCAACGTCCTGACTTTC.

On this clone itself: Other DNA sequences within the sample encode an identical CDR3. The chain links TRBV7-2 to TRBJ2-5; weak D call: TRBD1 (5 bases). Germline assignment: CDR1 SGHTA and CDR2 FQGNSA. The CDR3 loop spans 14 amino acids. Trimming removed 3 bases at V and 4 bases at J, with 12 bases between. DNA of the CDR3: TGTGCCAGCAGCTTGGACATCTTCCTAGAGACCCAGTACTTC. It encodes CASSLDIFLETQYF.

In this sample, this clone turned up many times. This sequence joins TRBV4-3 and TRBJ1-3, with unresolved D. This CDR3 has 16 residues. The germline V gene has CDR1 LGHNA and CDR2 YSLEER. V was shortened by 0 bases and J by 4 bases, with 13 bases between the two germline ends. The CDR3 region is CASSQDFPGLGNTIYF. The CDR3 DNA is TGCGCCAGCAGCCAAGACTTCCCGGGCCTCGGAAACACCATATATTTT.